This T cell receptor (beta chain) derives from a study of T cells in Graves' hyperthyroidism and ophthalmopathy. General study findings and limits: Expanded thyroid clonotypes (above 0.001) were mostly also found in blood.

Stable disease denoted Graves' hyperthyroidism without ophthalmopathy progression within 18 months. Any patient presenting with uncontrolled infection, other autoimmune disease, pregnancy or lactation was left out. Based on clinical symptoms, serum thyroxine and TRAb, thyroid ultrasound and orbital computed tomography, diagnoses were reached. Germline V gene lookup returns CDR1 MDHEN and CDR2 SYDVKM. The CDR3 spans 12 residues. V was cut by 6 bases and J by 7 bases, with 12 bases left in between. The sample holds many counts of this clonotype. Its antigen is not identified. It was RNA transcripts that yielded the amplified TCR beta CDR3 regions. HTBI primers were employed in a first-round RT-PCR of the TCR CDR3. From the multiplex PCR reads, TCRdb called clonotypes with MiXCR, one entry per CDR3 protein. Here the sample spans about 360,000 distinct CDR3 sequences, over 10% being singletons.

The sample comprised blood. The chain combines TRBV28 with TRBJ1-1, with no clear D. This sequence originates from a woman aged 18-30 years with Graves' hyperthyroidism. The CDR3 nucleotides read TGTGCCAGCAGCCTCGGCTTACTTGAAGCTTTCTTT. Encoded protein: CASSLGLLEAFF.